Reported below is one T cell receptor (beta chain). It lacks a known antigen. Base-call qualities are not available, and no considerably larger clone is one nucleotide away. These data belong to a study of T cells after yellow fever vaccination (dated by TCRdb to about 2019). Regarding the research as a whole: The SMART-Seq v4 Ultra Low Input RNA kit was used to prepare libraries from fractions with low cell numbers. To track T-cell clones before and after primary and booster YFV17D yellow fever vaccination, bulk TCR alpha and beta repertoires were sequenced longitudinally. Two healthy male donors, one aged 18 to 30 and one aged 30 to 40 years, made up the cohort. Blood was drawn at multiple timepoints before and after primary and secondary immunization, with bulk PBMC replicates and cell subsets isolated.

TCR cDNA was synthesized by 5'RACE template switching, which introduced a universal primer site and unique molecular identifiers. cDNA synthesis was primed from both the TCR alpha and TCR beta constant segments. Two PCR steps were used to amplify libraries, with sample barcodes and sequencing adapters being added in the second step. Sequencing of libraries was performed on Illumina HiSeq 2500 (2x100 bp) or NovaSeq (2x150 bp). In the source study's methods: MIGEC handled demultiplexing of reads and collapsing into UMI consensus sequences, while MiXCR performed V(D)J alignment. Vaccine-responding clonotypes were identified with edgeR using replicate PBMC samples, with FDR below 0.01 and a log2 fold change above 5 up to day 15 being required. Each bulk clonotype received a CD4 or CD8 identity based on whether the sequenced CD4 or CD8 repertoire contained that clonotype at higher abundance. In TCRdb, the public reads were trimmed at Q25 with fastp and aligned with MiXCR, with productive beta chains retained. Identical CDR3 protein sequences are pooled into one entry, listed with their most common genes and DNA. For this entry, the V and J calls and clone size follow TCRdb and not the study's own pipeline. The sample table lists about 550,000 distinct CDR3 sequences, less than 20% of them with a count of one. Roughly an eighth of the sample lies in the top ten.

The germline V gene yields KGHDR for CDR1 and SFDVKD for CDR2. Here V drops 4 bases and J drops 8 bases, and the junction holds 3 bases not matched to any gene. CDR3 length: 15 amino acids, cysteine to phenylalanine. The read is trimmed to its CDR3 DNA, 45 bases read in frame from base 1. General findings and caveats noted by the study authors: Computational filtering was needed because FACS-sorted repertoires could contain abundant contaminating clonotypes from the bulk population. Compared with the primary T-cell response, the secondary T-cell response was faster but weaker, reaching its peak on day 5 rather than on day 15. Only a couple of donors were included in the study, so the extent to which the findings can be generalized is limited. A small share of clonotypes occurred in both CD4 and CD8 compartments, likely arising from convergent recombination. After the booster, most of the clones that had expanded following primary vaccination were detected again (roughly 97% of CD4 and around 87% of CD8), which suggests that memory was broadly maintained.

This specimen's treatment or condition label, per the study, means: live attenuated yellow fever vaccine strain. At every blood-draw timepoint, two biological replicates of bulk PBMCs were collected. A standard Ficoll-Paque protocol was used to isolate PBMCs from peripheral blood. RNA was extracted with TriZol from bulk PBMCs, CD4 and CD8 fractions, and dextramer-positive and dextramer-negative fractions. This TCR was recovered from a man aged 25 to 40 who received the YFV17D yellow fever vaccine. This chain joins TRBV24-1 to TRBJ2-1; 14 central bases correspond to TRBD2. The sample was PBMCs, taken 15 days after the yellow fever booster vaccination. CDR3 region: CATSDRLAGGYEQFF. The DNA is TGTGCCACCAGTGACCGACTAGCGGGAGGGTATGAGCAGTTCTTC.